What follows are 19 T cell receptor beta chains derived from one specimen sequenced in a study of shared clonotypes between healthy human individuals. TCRdb's table, derived via immunoSEQ multiplex PCR, lists solely in-frame clones and lacks some. The sample lists hundreds of thousands of clones; around 78% were seen once. What was sequenced was memory CD4+ T cells sorted from blood. Subset meaning: CD45RA-negative fraction. The receptors shown here come from a woman in her thirties in good health.

The J gene is TRBJ2-5, the V gene TRBV2; D perhaps matches TRBD2 (5 bases). This CDR3 is 12 amino acids long. Germline values: CDR1 SNHLY, CDR2 FYNNEI. V was clipped by 6 bases and J by 1 base, with 6 bases between them. The CDR3 region is CASRRVQETQYF. DNA for the CDR3: TGTGCCAGCAGGAGGGTCCAAGAGACCCAGTACTTC.

This clone was counted once. The V call is TRBV7-6, the J call TRBJ2-1; D tentatively fits TRBD1 or TRBD2 (7 bases each). The length of the CDR3 is 16 residues. Looked up from germline, CDR1 is SGHVS and CDR2 is FNYEAQ. Trimming removed 2 bases at V and 4 bases at J, with 15 bases between. The CDR3 DNA reads TGTGCCAGCAGCTTATTGAGCGGGACAGATTACAATGAGCAGTTCTTC. Translated, it gives CASSLLSGTDYNEQFF.

Comment on this clone: Other DNA sequences within the sample encode an identical CDR3. The chain has TRBV7-9 and TRBJ2-1, with D perhaps given as TRBD1 or TRBD2 (5 bases each). The CDR3 has 15 amino acids. In germline, CDR1 is SEHNR, CDR2 FQNEAQ (reference sequence). The V end lost 5 bases, the J end lost 4 bases, and 15 bases lay between the germline ends. CDR3 sequence (DNA): TGTGCCAGCAGCCCACCTGGGACGGGGTACAATGAGCAGTTCTTC. It translates to CASSPPGTGYNEQFF. The entire variable domain, with the rest obtained from reference TRBV7-9 and TRBJ2-1, is as follows: DTGVSQNPRHKITKRGQNVTFRCDPISEHNRLYWYRQTLGQGPEFLTYFQNEAQLEKSRLLSDRFSAERPKGSFSTLEIQRTEQGDSAMYLCASSPPGTGYNEQFFGPGTRLTVL.

This clone was detected ten times or more. This chain joins TRBV28 and TRBJ1-5, with D maybe TRBD1 (5 bases). Trimming pared 4 bases from V and 5 bases from J, leaving 15 bases between. The CDR3 has 15 residues. The V gene's germline CDR1 is MDHEN and CDR2 SYDVKM. The CDR3 here is CASSSIRQGYQPQHF. The CDR3 region has the DNA TGTGCCAGCAGTTCTATCAGGCAGGGCTATCAGCCCCAGCATTTT.

V usage is TRBV7-9 and J usage is TRBJ2-6; D is undetermined. From germline, CDR1 is SEHNR and CDR2 FQNEAQ (reference sequence). This CDR3 is built from 13 residues. V lost 6 bases, J lost 0 bases, and 3 bases lay in between. CDR3 residues: CASSYSGANVLTF. CDR3 coding DNA: TGTGCCAGCAGTTACTCTGGGGCCAACGTCCTGACTTTC.

V gene TRBV5-1 combines with J gene TRBJ2-7; weak D call: TRBD1 (5 bases). Trimming shortened V by 4 bases and J by 4 bases, and 18 bases separated the two germline ends. Looked up from germline, CDR1 is SGHRS and CDR2 is YFSETQ. The CDR3 length is 15 residues. This chain's CDR3 is CASSVDITPGYEQYF. The DNA of the CDR3 is TGCGCCAGCAGCGTGGACATAACCCCAGGTTACGAGCAGTACTTC.

The chain is built from TRBV5-1 and TRBJ2-1; TRBD2 aligns across 10 bases. V gave up 0 bases and J gave up 10 bases; unmatched junction bases: 1. Per the germline V gene, CDR1 is SGHRS and CDR2 is YFSETQ. This CDR3 has 13 residues. The CDR3 region is CASSLGTSGEQFF. The CDR3 DNA reads as TGCGCCAGCAGCTTGGGGACTAGCGGAGAGCAGTTCTTC.

This clone has only one observation. Other DNA sequences in this specimen translate into the identical CDR3. The chain couples TRBV6-5 to TRBJ2-3; perhaps D is TRBD1 or TRBD2 (5 bases each). V lost 2 bases to trimming and J lost 0 bases, with 9 bases between them. The CDR3 has 15 residues. From germline, CDR1 is MNHEY and CDR2 SVGAGI. The chain's CDR3 is CASSYGGRSTDTQYF. DNA for the CDR3: TGTGCCAGCAGTTACGGGGGACGAAGCACAGATACGCAGTATTTT.

This clone was found a few times. The likely explanation is a read error, given a far larger clone one base away. The same CDR3 also results from other DNA sequences found in this sample. The gene calls are TRBV5-1 and TRBJ2-1; 8 bases map to TRBD2. The J segment lost 4 bases and the V segment lost 0 bases, leaving 3 bases of the junction unmatched. The CDR3 is 15 amino acids. Germline assignment: CDR1 SGHRS and CDR2 YFSETQ. CDR3 in amino acids: CASSLASGSYNEQFF. The CDR3 region has the DNA TGCGCCAGCAGCTTGGCGAGCGGGAGTTACAATGAGCAGTTCTTC.

This clone occurred a few times. CDR3 sequence: CASSPVGSYNEQFF. The CDR3 DNA reads TGTGCCAGCAGCCCGGTGGGCTCCTACAATGAGCAGTTCTTC. The genes are TRBV5-4 and TRBJ2-1; D ambiguous. This CDR3 is built from 14 residues. Trimming took off 4 bases at V and 0 bases at J, with 8 bases between the two ends. Germline CDR1 reads SGHNT; CDR2 reads YYREEE (reference sequence).

The chain links TRBV9 to TRBJ2-7, with TRBD1 matching 11 bases. The CDR3 runs to 15 residues. CDR1 is SGDLS and CDR2 is YYNGEE in the germline V gene. Unmatched junction bases numbered 9, after V lost 4 bases and J lost 6 bases. Written as DNA, the CDR3 is TGTGCCAGCAGCACAGGGACAGGGGGTTTCGGCGAGCAGTACTTC. This sequence encodes CASSTGTGGFGEQYF.

The chain has TRBV4-2 and TRBJ1-4; D may be TRBD1 (6 bases). CDR3 length: 19 amino acids. CDR1 and CDR2 from the germline V gene are LGHNA and YNFKEQ. Trimming left V 0 bases short and J 3 bases short, with 20 bases between. CDR3 nucleotides: TGTGCCAGCAGCCAAGATCGCGACGGTGGGGGGCAGGCTAATGAAAAACTGTTTTTT. Its protein is CASSQDRDGGGQANEKLFF.

The V call is TRBV19, the J call TRBJ2-1; 9 bases align to TRBD1. V dropped 7 bases and J dropped 8; count of bases not matched to a gene: 9. From germline, CDR1 is LNHDA and CDR2 SQIVND (reference sequence). This CDR3 region has 14 residues. The chain's CDR3 is CASNGGTGFDEQFF. In DNA, the CDR3 is TGTGCCAGTAACGGGGGGACAGGGTTCGATGAGCAGTTCTTC.

The chain carries TRBV2 and TRBJ1-1; a possible D gene is TRBD1 (6 bases). Germline lookup yields CDR1 SNHLY and CDR2 FYNNEI. The CDR3 spans 14 residues. Trimming pared 0 bases from V and 11 bases from J, leaving 16 bases between. CDR3 sequence (DNA): TGTGCCAGCAGTGAAGCTTTTCTACAGGGAAATGCTTTCTTT. It is translated as CASSEAFLQGNAFF.

In this sample, this clone turned up many times. The chain uses TRBV4-2 and TRBJ2-1; 9 bases map to TRBD2. Trimming cost V 3 bases and J 6 bases; bases outside gene matches: 3. Germline CDR1 is LGHNA and CDR2 is YNFKEQ. The CDR3 has 14 amino acids. The CDR3 DNA is TGTGCCAGCAGCCACCGTAGCGGGAGCAATGAGCAGTTCTTC. Amino acid sequence: CASSHRSGSNEQFF.

The chain recombines TRBV6-5 with TRBJ2-1, with 8 bases that match TRBD1. The CDR3 is made up of 15 amino acids. V dropped 3 bases and J dropped 4; count of bases not matched to a gene: 5. The germline gives CDR1 MNHEY, CDR2 SVGAGI. The CDR3 protein is CASSYPTGAYNEQFF. As DNA, the CDR3 is TGTGCCAGCAGTTATCCGACAGGGGCATACAATGAGCAGTTCTTC.

The chain employs TRBV5-4 and TRBJ2-3; 9 nucleotides align to TRBD2. V was clipped by 4 bases and J by 0 bases; unmatched bases: 3. The CDR3 covers 15 residues. Germline V gene sequence: CDR1 SGHNT, CDR2 YYREEE (reference sequence). Here the CDR3 reads CASSRLAASTDTQYF. For the CDR3, the DNA is TGTGCCAGCAGCCGACTAGCGGCAAGCACAGATACGCAGTATTTT.

The chain combines TRBV4-1 with TRBJ1-2; unclear D gene. V lost 2 bases to trimming and J lost 8 bases, with 12 bases between them. Germline assignment: CDR1 MGHRA and CDR2 YSYEKL. The CDR3 runs to 13 residues. DNA for the CDR3: TGCGCCAGCAGCCAATTGGGGAATGGCGGCTACACCTTC. This gives the protein CASSQLGNGGYTF.

The genes are TRBV2 and TRBJ2-3; D gene uncertain. V lost 3 bases to trimming and J lost 0 bases, with 7 bases between them. Germline V CDR1 and CDR2: SNHLY, FYNNEI. The CDR3 spans 14 residues. The CDR3 DNA reads as TGTGCCAGCAGTGAGTCGCGGAGCACAGATACGCAGTATTTT. It is translated as CASSESRSTDTQYF.